This TCR beta chain was sequenced in a study of CD8 T cells in Susac syndrome. Germline CDR1 reads LGHNA; CDR2 reads YNFKEQ. The CDR3 contains 13 residues. Trimming removed 4 bases from V and 5 bases from J; junction bases left unmatched: 5. When the RNA was reverse transcribed, random hexamers were used with an input of about 0.5 to 1 ug. With immunoSEQ multiplex PCR, TCR beta CDR3 was amplified across 54 Vbeta and 13 Jbeta. One entry per CDR3 protein results from TCRdb running MiXCR on the immunoSEQ multiplex PCR reads. The sample consists of fewer than 150,000 distinct CDR3 sequences, about 95% of them appearing once.

J is TRBJ2-7 and V is TRBV4-2; 7 nucleotides align to TRBD1. The sequencing input was CD8+ T cells from PBMCs. The sequence was collected from a human donor with Susac syndrome. The CDR3 sequence: CASSRQGVNEQYF. As DNA, the CDR3 is TGTGCCAGCAGCCGACAGGGAGTCAACGAGCAGTACTTC.